Listed below are T cell receptor beta chains from one sample, sequenced in a study of Epstein–Barr virus B cells in breast cancer. These receptors are not linked to any known antigen. Via MiXCR, TCRdb re-called the 5' RACE reads, giving one row per CDR3 protein. The table shows about 660 distinct CDR3 sequences, with roughly 45% occurring only once. The sample taken for sequencing was tumor-infiltrating lymphocytes expanded in culture. These receptor sequences come from a woman between 40 and 50 years old with triple-negative breast cancer. Each CDR3 is given with its conserved first and last residue. Each record gives: D gene, clone size, V gene, CDR3 length, J gene, CDR3 protein, CDR3 DNA. D genes are given only for firm matches. The size entry is marked missing in some rows and otherwise reads once, few, many or a size class.

d_call: TRBD1
clone_size: once
v_call: TRBV7-9
cdr3_length: 15
j_call: TRBJ1-1
cdr3_aa: CASSHHRGLNTEAFF
cdr3_nt: TGTGCCAGCAGCCACCACAGGGGACTGAACACTGAAGCTTTCTTT

d_call: -
clone_size: -
v_call: TRBV4-1
cdr3_length: 14
j_call: TRBJ1-6
cdr3_aa: CASSQGLRNSPLHF
cdr3_nt: TGCGCCAGCAGCCAGGGGTTGAGAAATTCACCCCTCCACTTT

d_call: TRBD1
clone_size: few
v_call: TRBV4-1
cdr3_length: 15
j_call: TRBJ1-5
cdr3_aa: CASSQDGQATQPQHF
cdr3_nt: TGCGCCAGCAGCCAAGATGGACAGGCGACTCAGCCCCAGCATTTT

d_call: -
clone_size: medium-sized
v_call: TRBV27
cdr3_length: 14
j_call: TRBJ2-7
cdr3_aa: CASSFGRTTYEQYF
cdr3_nt: TGTGCCAGCAGTTTTGGGCGGACGACCTACGAGCAGTACTTC

d_call: TRBD2
clone_size: -
v_call: TRBV5-1
cdr3_length: 15
j_call: TRBJ2-3
cdr3_aa: CASSSWTSGSDTQYF
cdr3_nt: TGCGCCAGCAGCTCCTGGACTAGCGGGAGCGATACGCAGTATTTT

d_call: -
clone_size: -
v_call: TRBV5-1
cdr3_length: 15
j_call: TRBJ1-1
cdr3_aa: CASSFYMGQHTEAFF
cdr3_nt: TGCGCCAGCAGCTTCTACATGGGGCAGCACACTGAAGCTTTCTTT

d_call: -
clone_size: -
v_call: TRBV15
cdr3_length: 16
j_call: TRBJ1-3
cdr3_aa: CATSRETVSSGNTIYF
cdr3_nt: TGTGCCACCAGCAGAGAGACAGTCTCCTCTGGAAACACCATATATTTT

d_call: TRBD2
clone_size: -
v_call: TRBV25-1
cdr3_length: 16
j_call: TRBJ2-1
cdr3_aa: CASSEYSGRGHNEQFF
cdr3_nt: TGTGCCAGCAGTGAATATAGCGGGAGAGGGCACAATGAGCAGTTCTTC

d_call: TRBD2
clone_size: -
v_call: TRBV6-1
cdr3_length: 16
j_call: TRBJ2-1
cdr3_aa: CASSDVPGAGGDEQFF
cdr3_nt: TGTGCCAGCAGTGATGTACCAGGGGCGGGGGGGGATGAGCAGTTCTTC

d_call: -
clone_size: -
v_call: TRBV28
cdr3_length: 11
j_call: TRBJ1-2
cdr3_aa: CASSLGVGYTF
cdr3_nt: TGTGCCAGCAGTCTCGGGGTTGGCTACACCTTC

d_call: -
clone_size: -
v_call: TRBV4-1
cdr3_length: 15
j_call: TRBJ1-2
cdr3_aa: CASSQVTGSNYGYTF
cdr3_nt: TGCGCCAGCAGCCAAGTCACGGGGTCTAACTATGGCTACACCTTC

d_call: TRBD1
clone_size: -
v_call: TRBV12-3/TRBV12-4
cdr3_length: 15
j_call: TRBJ1-4
cdr3_aa: CASRPGQGRGEKLFF
cdr3_nt: TGTGCCAGCAGACCAGGACAGGGAAGAGGCGAAAAACTGTTTTTT

d_call: -
clone_size: once
v_call: TRBV20-1
cdr3_length: 14
j_call: TRBJ2-1
cdr3_aa: CRARHWNSYNEQFF
cdr3_nt: TGCCGTGCCCGCCATTGGAACTCCTACAATGAGCAGTTCTTC

d_call: -
clone_size: few
v_call: TRBV7-2
cdr3_length: 14
j_call: TRBJ1-1
cdr3_aa: CASSLVIGPTEAFF
cdr3_nt: TGTGCCAGCAGCTTAGTGATTGGGCCCACTGAAGCTTTCTTT

d_call: -
clone_size: -
v_call: TRBV20-1
cdr3_length: 16
j_call: TRBJ2-3
cdr3_aa: CSAGDSRQRSTDTQYF
cdr3_nt: TGCAGTGCTGGGGACTCCCGCCAAAGAAGCACAGATACGCAGTATTTT

d_call: TRBD2
clone_size: -
v_call: TRBV6-4
cdr3_length: 17
j_call: TRBJ2-2
cdr3_aa: CASSRLAGAANTGELFF
cdr3_nt: TGTGCCAGCAGTCGACTAGCGGGGGCCGCGAACACCGGGGAGCTGTTTTTT

d_call: -
clone_size: -
v_call: TRBV20-1
cdr3_length: 15
j_call: TRBJ2-7
cdr3_aa: CSVNNIRGVSYEQYF
cdr3_nt: TGCAGTGTTAACAATATTAGAGGGGTTTCCTACGAGCAGTACTTC

d_call: -
clone_size: few
v_call: TRBV27
cdr3_length: 14
j_call: TRBJ1-3
cdr3_aa: CASSNLGAGNTIYF
cdr3_nt: TGTGCCAGCAGTAATCTCGGAGCTGGAAACACCATATATTTT

d_call: -
clone_size: -
v_call: TRBV27
cdr3_length: 14
j_call: TRBJ2-7
cdr3_aa: CASSLGAPPGEQYF
cdr3_nt: TGTGCCAGCAGTTTAGGCGCGCCTCCCGGGGAGCAGTACTTC

d_call: -
clone_size: -
v_call: TRBV20-1
cdr3_length: 16
j_call: TRBJ2-1
cdr3_aa: CSAPSRDGSSYNEQFF
cdr3_nt: TGCAGTGCTCCTAGCCGGGACGGGAGCTCCTACAATGAGCAGTTCTTC

d_call: -
clone_size: once
v_call: TRBV11-2
cdr3_length: 12
j_call: TRBJ2-1
cdr3_aa: CASSLGANEQFF
cdr3_nt: TGTGCCAGCAGCTTAGGGGCCAATGAGCAGTTCTTC

d_call: TRBD1
clone_size: -
v_call: TRBV27
cdr3_length: 12
j_call: TRBJ2-7
cdr3_aa: CASRGTAYEQYF
cdr3_nt: TGTGCCAGCAGGGGGACAGCCTACGAGCAGTACTTC